Below, 32 T cell receptor beta chains from the same sample are listed, as sequenced in a study of metastatic and nonmetastatic thyroid tumors. TCRdb re-analyzed the PCR reads through MiXCR. The sample includes 25,000 or so clones, about a quarter seen only once; the top ten take just over 6%. Among the patients, none had received any treatment before thyroid surgery. The sample comprised blood. These receptors came from a female donor with papillary thyroid cancer or a benign thyroid nodule (not recorded which). Some clones in this sample may be carry-over from other donors' samples.

The rearrangement joins TRBV6-9 to TRBJ2-7; D unclear. V lost 3 bases and J 9 bases, leaving 21 bases between the germline ends. CDR1 and CDR2 from the germline V gene are MNHGY and SVAAGI. CDR3 length equals 15 residues. The CDR3 is CASSYPPLQLIGQYF. The CDR3 DNA sequence: TGTGCCAGCAGTTACCCACCGTTACAGCTAATCGGGCAGTACTTC.

This clone has ten or more counts. V is TRBV4-2 and J is TRBJ1-2; D is undetermined. This CDR3 is 13 amino acids long. Germline lookup yields CDR1 LGHNA and CDR2 YNFKEQ. Trimming took 7 bases from V and 3 from J, leaving 12 bases between them. CDR3 sequence (DNA): TGTGCCAGCAACCCTCGAGAGGACTATGGCTACACCTTC. Its protein is CASNPREDYGYTF.

The chain's CDR3 is CASSWDTLVADTQYF. The CDR3, as DNA: TGTGCCAGCAGTTGGGACACCTTAGTTGCAGATACGCAGTATTTT. The rearrangement links TRBV28 to TRBJ2-3, with a tentative D call TRBD1 (6 bases). This CDR3 region has 15 residues. Germline assignment: CDR1 MDHEN and CDR2 SYDVKM. With 4 bases removed from V and 4 bases from J, the gap between germline ends came to 15 bases.

This clone was observed many times. The identical CDR3 is also encoded by other nucleotide sequences in the sample. The V call is TRBV15, the J call TRBJ2-2; weak D call: TRBD1 (6 bases). This CDR3 is 15 amino acids long. V lost 5 bases, J lost 6 bases, and 16 bases lay in between. CDR1 is LNHNV, CDR2 YYDKDF, per germline (reference sequence). CDR3 sequence reads: CATSGVQGRAGELFF. DNA of the CDR3: TGTGCCACCAGCGGGGTACAGGGTAGGGCCGGGGAGCTGTTTTTT.

Remarks on this clone: A read error may account for a junction end that differs from germline. The V gene is TRBV7-6, the J gene TRBJ1-6; no clear D. The CDR3 loop spans 13 amino acids. Germline V lookup: CDR1 SGHVS, CDR2 FNYEAQ. The CDR3 reads CASSFNINSPVHF. DNA for the CDR3: TGTGCCAGCAGCTTTAACATCAATTCACCCGTCCACTTT.

The chain uses TRBV11-3 and TRBJ2-5; the D gene is possibly TRBD1 (5 bases). Germline CDR1 is SGHNT and CDR2 is YENEEA. The CDR3 contains 13 residues. V shed 7 bases and J shed 3 bases, with 12 bases lying between them. The CDR3 nucleotides read TGTGCCAGCATCCGACAGTGTGAAGAGACCCAGTACTTC. It specifies CASIRQCEETQYF.

This clone was detected many times. The V call is TRBV5-1, the J call TRBJ2-3; maybe TRBD2 (7 bases). Between the trimmed V and J ends, which lost 3 bases and 2 bases, there was a span of 10 bases. Per germline, CDR1 SGHRS and CDR2 YFSETQ. This CDR3 spans 14 amino acids. The CDR3 is CASSWGGHTDTQYF. The CDR3 DNA follows: TGCGCCAGCAGCTGGGGGGGACACACAGATACGCAGTATTTT. Filled out from reference TRBV5-1 and TRBJ2-3, the complete variable domain reads KAGVTQTPRYLIKTRGQQVTLSCSPISGHRSVSWYQQTPGQGLQFLFEYFSETQRNKGNFPGRFSGRQFSNSRSEMNVSTLELGDSALYLCASSWGGHTDTQYFGPGTRLTVL.

As concerns this clone: Its ends do not fully match the called genes, so a read error is possible. The genes are TRBV5-1 and TRBJ2-5, with TRBD2 as a possible D gene (5 bases). Germline CDR1 is SGHRS and CDR2 is YFSETQ. This CDR3 has 14 residues. CDR3: CARSSSTRSETQYF. DNA of the CDR3: TGCGCCAGAAGCTCCTCTACTAGAAGCGAGACCCAGTACTTC.

This clone has a handful of counts. The rearrangement joins TRBV19 to TRBJ1-3; D not resolved. Germline V lookup: CDR1 LNHDA, CDR2 SQIVND (reference sequence). The CDR3 is made up of 13 amino acids. V lost 3 bases, J lost 2 bases, and 5 bases lay in between. The CDR3 DNA follows: TGTGCCAGTAGTATTGGCCCTGGAAACACCATATATTTT. Its translation is CASSIGPGNTIYF.

In its sample, this clone ranks as medium-sized. CDR3 sequence: CASIIRGAGGEQFF. DNA for the CDR3: TGTGCCAGCATAATCCGGGGGGCCGGCGGTGAGCAGTTCTTC. The J gene is TRBJ2-1, the V gene TRBV6-2 or TRBV6-3; TRBD2 is a possible D gene (7 bases). This CDR3 region has 14 residues. V was shortened by 7 bases and J by 9 bases, with 19 bases between the two germline ends. Germline V gives CDR1 MNHEY, CDR2 SVGEGT.

The rearrangement uses TRBV2 and TRBJ1-2, with unresolved D. Germline lookup yields CDR1 SNHLY and CDR2 FYNNEI. This CDR3 contains 13 residues. V lost 3 bases to trimming and J lost 8 bases, with 13 bases between them. The CDR3: CASSDSAARGYTF. The CDR3 DNA sequence: TGTGCCAGCAGTGACAGTGCCGCGCGGGGCTACACCTTC.

By share of the sample, this clone is medium-sized (0.01 to 0.1%). The V and J genes are TRBV2 and TRBJ2-7; D is unclear. The CDR3 contains 13 residues. Germline loops: CDR1 SNHLY, CDR2 FYNNEI. V lost 3 bases, J lost 3 bases, and 9 bases lay in between. For the CDR3, the DNA is TGTGCCAGCAGTGATGACATTAACTACGAGCAGTACTTC. Protein product: CASSDDINYEQYF.

Concerning this clone itself: An end of the junction does not agree with germline; a read error may underlie this. The chain joins TRBV6-5 to TRBJ2-2, with 10 bases matching TRBD1. The CDR3 spans 17 residues. CDR1 and CDR2 from the germline V gene are MNHEY and SVGAGI. The CDR3 sequence: CASGYSRTGGNTWELFF. The CDR3, as DNA: TGTGCCAGCGGTTACTCGAGGACAGGGGGAAACACCTGGGAGCTGTTTTTT.

This chain uses TRBV9 with TRBJ2-2, with 9 bases identical to TRBD1. Looked up from germline, CDR1 is SGDLS and CDR2 is YYNGEE. The V segment lost 5 bases and the J segment 5 bases; nucleotides outside the gene matches: 7. CDR3 size: 15 residues. For the CDR3, the DNA is TGTGCCAGCAGACCCGGGACAGGGAGAACCGGGGAGCTGTTTTTT. Translated: CASRPGTGRTGELFF.

The chain recombines TRBV20-1 with TRBJ2-7, with 12 bases fitting TRBD2. Germline lookup yields CDR1 DFQATT and CDR2 SNEGSKA (reference sequence). The CDR3 extends over 16 amino acids. V gave up 6 bases and J gave up 0 bases; unmatched junction bases: 9. In nucleotides, the CDR3 is TGCAGTGCCAGGACTAGCGGGATTATTACCTCCTACGAGCAGTACTTC. Protein: CSARTSGIITSYEQYF.

This clone is medium-sized. The V and J genes are TRBV19 and TRBJ2-2, with 7 bases matching TRBD1. The CDR3 covers 13 residues. Germline V gene sequence: CDR1 LNHDA, CDR2 SQIVND (reference sequence). After removal of 10 bases from V and 1 base from J, the junction contained 3 bases not matched to a gene. The CDR3 here is CATRTGNTGELFF. CDR3 coding DNA: TGTGCCACCCGGACAGGGAACACCGGGGAGCTGTTTTTT.

This clone has ten or more counts. Other DNA sequences in this specimen translate into the identical CDR3. This chain connects TRBV7-9 to TRBJ2-3; 8 bases align to TRBD1. The germline gives CDR1 SEHNR, CDR2 FQNEAQ (reference sequence). This CDR3 contains 13 residues. V lost 5 bases to trimming and J lost 11 bases; unmatched junction nucleotides: 9. This chain's CDR3 is CASSQGAGSGQYF. The CDR3 DNA reads as TGTGCCAGCAGCCAGGGGGCAGGGAGCGGGCAGTATTTT.

A few counts support this clone. This chain connects TRBV11-3 to TRBJ2-7; D may be TRBD2 (5 bases). The CDR3 runs to 14 residues. Germline V CDR1 and CDR2: SGHNT, YENEEA. The ends were cut back, 5 bases at V and 2 bases at J, with 13 bases in the middle. CDR3 amino acids: CASSTPTRAYEQYF. In DNA form, the CDR3 reads TGTGCCAGCAGCACCCCCACTAGGGCCTACGAGCAGTACTTC.

The sample holds a few counts of this clone. The V gene is TRBV19, the J gene TRBJ2-7; TRBD1 matches at 9 bases. The CDR3 spans 15 residues. Germline V lookup: CDR1 LNHDA, CDR2 SQIVND (reference sequence). V trimming: 9 bases; J trimming: 5 bases; junction bases outside the gene matches: 14. The CDR3 region is CASSVSGTGYDEQYF. CDR3 coding DNA: TGTGCCAGCAGCGTCTCGGGGACAGGGTACGACGAGCAGTACTTC.

This clone has ten or more counts. A clone one base away is much larger, so this may be a read error. The V gene is TRBV19, the J gene TRBJ1-1, with D uncertain. Trimming removed 3 bases at V and 4 bases at J, with 12 bases between. Germline CDR1 LNHDA, CDR2 SQIVND (reference sequence). The CDR3 is 14 residues long. The CDR3 loop is CASSMQSKSTEAFF. Written as DNA, the CDR3 is TGTGCCAGTAGTATGCAGAGTAAGAGCACTGAAGCTTTCTTT.

This clone was detected many times. The V call is TRBV5-1, the J call TRBJ2-1; TRBD2 aligns across 9 bases. Germline loops: CDR1 SGHRS, CDR2 YFSETQ. CDR3 length: 15 residues. V was pared by 4 bases and J by 2 bases, with 4 bases of the junction left unmatched. CDR3 bases: TGCGCCAGCAGCCGACTAGCGGAGCCCTACAATGAGCAGTTCTTC. It yields the protein CASSRLAEPYNEQFF. The full variable domain, its missing parts supplied by reference TRBV5-1 and TRBJ2-1, is KAGVTQTPRYLIKTRGQQVTLSCSPISGHRSVSWYQQTPGQGLQFLFEYFSETQRNKGNFPGRFSGRQFSNSRSEMNVSTLELGDSALYLCASSRLAEPYNEQFFGPGTRLTVL.

Details on this clone: This could be a read error, since a much larger clone is one nucleotide away. The same CDR3 also results from other DNA sequences found in this sample. V usage is TRBV2 and J usage is TRBJ2-3; the match to TRBD2 covers 16 bases. Germline assignment: CDR1 SNHLY and CDR2 FYNNEI. CDR3 length: 21 residues. J gave up 3 bases and V 4 bases, and 16 bases lay outside the gene matches. CDR3 nucleotides: TGTGCCAGCAGTGCAAAGCCGGGACTAGCGGGAGGGCCGTATGGAACAGATACGCAGTATTTT. Its translation is CASSAKPGLAGGPYGTDTQYF.

Notes on this clone: At one of its ends the junction is not consistent with the germline gene, which may arise from a read error. The chain is built from TRBV4-2 and TRBJ2-3; 11 bases are shared with TRBD2. The CDR3 is made up of 16 amino acids. Germline CDR1 reads LGHNA; CDR2 reads YNFKEQ. The CDR3 nucleotides read TGTGCCAGCAGCACAACACTAGCGGGAGTCACAGATACGCATTATTTT. Translation gives CASSTTLAGVTDTHYF.

This clone was seen ten or more times. The rearrangement uses TRBV20-1 and TRBJ1-3; no reliable D call. The germline V gene has CDR1 DFQATT and CDR2 SNEGSKA (reference sequence). The CDR3 is made up of 14 amino acids. V dropped 4 bases and J dropped 0 bases, with 10 bases sitting between them. CDR3 sequence (DNA): TGCAGTGCTAAAGGCGGGGTCTCTGGAAACACCATATATTTT. Protein product: CSAKGGVSGNTIYF.

V is TRBV3-1 and J is TRBJ2-2, with TRBD2 matching 9 bases. The CDR3 is 16 amino acids. Germline-derived CDR1 and CDR2 are LGHDT and YNNKEL (reference sequence). V lost 4 bases and J lost 7; bases outside the gene matches: 10. The CDR3 nucleotides read TGTGCCAGCAGCCCCGCGTTAGCGGGAGTTGTCGGGGAGCTGTTTTTT. It translates to CASSPALAGVVGELFF.

Concerning this clone itself: A much larger clone lies one base from this, so it may be a read error. J is TRBJ2-5 and V is TRBV9; possibly TRBD1 for D (6 bases). The CDR3 totals 14 residues. Deletions cut 1 base from V and 2 bases from J, with 9 bases between. The germline gives CDR1 SGDLS, CDR2 YYNGEE. CDR3: CASSVWDTQETQYF. The CDR3 DNA is TGTGCCAGCAGCGTATGGGACACACAAGAGACCCAGTACTTC.

The chain couples TRBV5-1 to TRBJ2-7, with D uncertain. The ends were cut back, 3 bases at V and 0 bases at J, with 19 bases in the middle. Germline V gene lookup returns CDR1 SGHRS and CDR2 YFSETQ. CDR3 length equals 17 residues. CDR3 nucleotides: TGCGCCAGCAGCTCCCTTGGTCCCGTATTGAGCTCCTACGAGCAGTACTTC. Its translation is CASSSLGPVLSSYEQYF.

At least ten counts were recorded for this clone. V usage is TRBV19 and J usage is TRBJ1-2, with 8 bases aligning to TRBD1. V was clipped by 7 bases and J by 1 base; unmatched bases: 8. The germline CDR1 and CDR2 sequences are LNHDA and SQIVND (reference sequence). The CDR3 consists of 15 residues. This CDR3 reads CASNFGGTGNYGYTF. The CDR3 DNA reads as TGTGCCAGTAATTTTGGGGGGACAGGTAACTATGGCTACACCTTC. The whole variable domain, filled in from reference TRBV19 and TRBJ1-2, reads DGGITQSPKYLFRKEGQNVTLSCEQNLNHDAMYWYRQDPGQGLRLIYYSQIVNDFQKGDIAEGYSVSREKKESFPLTVTSAQKNPTAFYLCASNFGGTGNYGYTFGSGTRLTVV.

V usage is TRBV20-1 and J usage is TRBJ1-4; TRBD1 matches at 7 bases. CDR1 and CDR2 (germline): DFQATT, SNEGSKA (reference sequence). This CDR3 is 13 amino acids long. With V trimmed by 3 bases and J by 6 bases, 4 bases remained unmatched. The CDR3 sequence is CSARVQGDEKLFF. CDR3 DNA sequence: TGCAGTGCTAGGGTGCAGGGGGATGAAAAACTGTTTTTT.

This chain connects TRBV27 to TRBJ1-2, with D uncertain. The CDR3 covers 15 residues. Trimming cost V 5 bases and J 4 bases, with 17 bases left between them. Germline-derived CDR1 and CDR2 are MNHEY and SMNVEV (reference sequence). CDR3: CASSPTPRQFYGYTF. CDR3 sequence (DNA): TGTGCCAGCAGTCCAACCCCCAGGCAATTCTATGGCTACACCTTC.

The V call is TRBV4-2, the J call TRBJ1-2, with D perhaps matching TRBD1 (5 bases). Trimming left V 2 bases short and J 8 bases short, with 15 bases between. Germline CDR1 is LGHNA and CDR2 is YNFKEQ. The length of the CDR3 is 14 residues. The CDR3 coding sequence is TGTGCCAGCAGCCAACAAGGACACTCTCGGGGCTACACCTTC. As protein: CASSQQGHSRGYTF.

The V call is TRBV30, the J call TRBJ2-1; D gene uncertain. Germline CDR1 reads GTSNPN; CDR2 reads SVGIG (reference sequence). V was pared by 2 bases and J by 5 bases, with 7 bases between. CDR3 length equals 12 residues. The CDR3 DNA is TGTGCCTGGAGTTCCCGGGACAATGAGCAGTTCTTC. Its protein is CAWSSRDNEQFF.